Listed below are T cell receptor beta chains from one sample, sequenced in a study of blood T cells in healthy people across ages. MiXCR was run by TCRdb on the 5' RACE reads, yielding one entry per CDR3 protein. This table has more than 650,000 distinct CDR3 sequences, about 55% appearing once. The specimen sequenced was blood. The receptors derive from a man older than 75 in good health. The CDR3 runs from the conserved cysteine through the conserved F or W. The D gene is left open where the match is weak. The size of a clone is reported for some rows only, either as once, few or many, or as a class for expanded clones.

>TRBJ1-1|once|TRBV2|-
CASRKTGTEAFF
TGTGCCAGCAGGAAGACCGGCACTGAAGCTTTCTTT
>TRBJ2-1|-|TRBV2|-
CASSEDLGTQETQFF
TGTGCCAGTAGTGAAGACCTCGGGACTCAAGAGACCCAGTTCTTC
>TRBJ2-3|-|TRBV2|TRBD1
CASPDRPWDDTQYF
TGTGCCAGCCCGGACAGGCCATGGGATGATACGCAGTATTTT
>TRBJ2-3|few|TRBV20-1|TRBD2
CSATRDSGGRYAYF
TGCAGTGCCACCCGGGATAGCGGGGGCAGATACGCGTATTTT
>TRBJ1-2|once|TRBV5-6|TRBD1
CASSKSLDRGHGGYTF
TGTGCCAGCAGCAAAAGCCTAGACAGGGGGCATGGTGGCTACACCTTC
>TRBJ2-3|-|TRBV7-4|-
CASSFARDLEDTQYF
TGTGCCAGCAGCTTCGCCCGGGATTTAGAGGATACGCAGTATTTT
>TRBJ2-5|few|TRBV29-1|-
CSGRGGGETQYF
TGCAGCGGTAGGGGTGGAGGGGAGACCCAGTACTTC
>TRBJ2-3|-|TRBV11-2|-
CASTPFPKGGGCAYF
TGTGCCAGCACCCCCTTCCCGAAGGGAGGCGGATGCGCGTATTTT
>TRBJ2-5|few|TRBV9|-
CASSTTPLRETQYF
TGTGCCAGCAGCACAACTCCCCTCCGGGAGACCCAGTACTTC
>TRBJ2-1|-|TRBV29-1|-
CSVEGSYNEQFF
TGCAGCGTTGAGGGGTCCTACAATGAGCAGTTCTTC
>TRBJ2-7|few|TRBV2|-
CASSAWGLYEQYF
TGTGCCAGCAGTGCCTGGGGACTCTACGAGCAGTACTTC